A single sample gave rise to the 9 T cell receptor beta chains below, sequenced in a study of human T cells and chemical hapten exposure. One entry per CDR3 protein results from TCRdb running MiXCR on the RACE reads. The data hold approximately 400,000 distinct CDR3 sequences, with around 4.8% observed a single time. The time point here: patch test 1, 2 weeks after DPC sensitization. As for treatment: therapeutic diphenylcyclopropenone sensitization with weekly scalp DPC. Sequencing was performed on whole blood, taken in connection with sensitization to the hapten diphenylcyclopropenone (DPC). These receptors were collected from a woman between 45 and 60 years old with alopecia areata. Some clones in this sample may be carry-over from other donors' samples.

This clonotype occurred many times. The chain has TRBV5-5 and TRBJ2-7, with D perhaps TRBD1 (6 bases). Between the trimmed V and J ends, which lost 4 bases and 2 bases, there was a span of 16 bases. The CDR3 extends over 15 amino acids. Germline lookup yields CDR1 SGHKS and CDR2 YYEKEE (reference sequence). Written as DNA, the CDR3 is TGTGCCAGCAGCCCAACAGGGAAGAATCCCTACGAGCAGTACTTC. The encoded protein is CASSPTGKNPYEQYF.

This clonotype has ten or more counts. This chain uses TRBV5-4 with TRBJ1-1; D not certain. CDR3 length: 14 amino acids. Per germline, CDR1 SGHNT and CDR2 YYREEE (reference sequence). V was clipped by 0 bases and J by 0 bases, with 6 bases between them. The chain's CDR3 is CASSLGSLNTEAFF. CDR3 DNA sequence: TGTGCCAGCAGCTTGGGGAGCCTGAACACTGAAGCTTTCTTT. Based on the CDR3 plus reference TRBV5-4 and TRBJ1-1, the full variable domain is ETGVTQSPTHLIKTRGQQVTLRCSSQSGHNTVSWYQQALGQGPQFIFQYYREEENGRGNFPPRFSGLQFPNYSSELNVNALELDDSALYLCASSLGSLNTEAFFGQGTRLTVV.

This clonotype has ten or more counts. The chain joins TRBV29-1 to TRBJ1-3; D is unclear. Germline CDR1 and CDR2: SQVTM and ANQGSEA. The ends were cut back, 4 bases at V and 7 bases at J, with 14 bases in the middle. The CDR3 is made up of 13 amino acids. CDR3 loop: CSVVWTGANTIYF. Here the CDR3 DNA reads TGCAGCGTTGTATGGACTGGAGCGAACACCATATATTTT.

This clonotype came up many times. The genes are TRBV5-1 and TRBJ2-7; possible D gene TRBD2, 5 bases. Trimming removed 5 bases from V and 2 bases from J, with 14 bases in between. The CDR3 spans 14 residues. Germline loops: CDR1 SGHRS, CDR2 YFSETQ. CDR3: CASRRLSGAYEQYF. CDR3 in DNA: TGCGCCAGCAGACGACTAAGCGGAGCCTACGAGCAGTACTTC.

The chain uses TRBV12-3 or TRBV12-4 and TRBJ1-2; D might be TRBD1 (5 bases). Trimming cost V 3 bases and J 4 bases, with 15 bases left between them. The CDR3 is 15 amino acids. The CDR3 spells CASSFLIGEIYGYTF. CDR3 coding DNA: TGTGCCAGCAGTTTCCTTATAGGGGAGATCTATGGCTACACCTTC.

This clonotype was recorded at least ten times. At one boundary the junction diverges from the germline segment, which might be a read error. The V call is TRBV9, the J call TRBJ1-1; no definite D call. CDR3 length equals 16 residues. Germline CDR1 SGDLS, CDR2 YYNGEE. The CDR3 loop reads CASSEGDGILKTEAFF. The CDR3 DNA is TGTGCCAGCAGCGAGGGAGACGGGATCCTGAAGACTGAAGCTTTCTTT.

This clonotype was seen repeatedly, ten times or more. The chain carries TRBV12-3 or TRBV12-4 and TRBJ1-1; possible D gene TRBD1, 6 bases. V was shortened by 3 bases and J by 6 bases, with 14 bases between the two germline ends. The CDR3 sequence is 14 residues long. CDR3 bases: TGTGCCAGCAGTTTGGAGGAGGGGGTGGCTGAAGCTTTCTTT. It yields the protein CASSLEEGVAEAFF.

In its sample, this clonotype was seen many times. V is TRBV7-2 and J is TRBJ2-1; D tentatively reads TRBD1 or TRBD2 (6 bases each). Germline V CDR1 and CDR2: SGHTA, FQGNSA. The length of the CDR3 is 16 residues. Deletions cut 2 bases from V and 7 bases from J, with 18 bases between. The CDR3 is CASSLIPPRGRNEQFF. For the CDR3, the DNA is TGTGCCAGCAGCTTAATCCCCCCTAGGGGGAGGAATGAGCAGTTCTTC.

The chain combines TRBV12-3 or TRBV12-4 with TRBJ1-2; 9 positions match TRBD1. The CDR3 runs to 14 residues. The V gene end was trimmed by 5 bases and the J gene end by 7 bases; junction bases not matched to a gene: 8. CDR3 amino acids: CASSPAGQGRGYTF. The CDR3 DNA follows: TGTGCCAGCAGTCCGGCGGGACAGGGACGTGGCTACACCTTC.